A single sample gave rise to the 27 T cell receptor beta chains below, sequenced in a study of shared clonotypes between healthy human individuals. Generated by immunoSEQ multiplex PCR, the TCRdb table keeps only in-frame clones and is missing some. The sample has more than 400,000 clones; around 73% are singletons. Sequencing was performed on PBMCs. Receptor source: a woman aged 40 to 50 in good health. Some clones in this sample may be carry-over from other donors' samples.

The chain uses TRBV11-2 and TRBJ2-1; no clear D gene. Germline lookup yields CDR1 SGHAT and CDR2 FQNNGV. V lost 4 bases and J 8 bases, leaving 12 bases between the germline ends. CDR3 size: 13 residues. CDR3 sequence: CASSSKLWDEQFF. CDR3 nucleotides: TGTGCCAGCAGCTCTAAGTTATGGGATGAGCAGTTCTTC.

This clone is a singleton in its sample. V is TRBV2 and J is TRBJ2-6, with a tentative D call TRBD1 (6 bases). Germline V gene data show CDR1 as SNHLY and CDR2 as FYNNEI. The CDR3 spans 15 residues. The V end lost 5 bases, the J end lost 10 bases, and 18 bases lay between the germline ends. CDR3 amino acids: CASSKDRQGANVLTF. The DNA for the CDR3 is TGTGCCAGCAGTAAAGACAGGCAAGGAGCGAACGTCCTGACTTTC.

This chain connects TRBV28 to TRBJ1-2; perhaps TRBD1 as D (5 bases). The CDR3 is 13 residues long. CDR1 is MDHEN and CDR2 is SYDVKM in the germline V gene. The V and J ends lost 3 bases and 5 bases respectively, with 10 bases between them. CDR3 bases: TGTGCCAGCAGTTTTACAGGCCTATATGGCTACACCTTC. Its translation: CASSFTGLYGYTF.

This clone occurred many times. The rearrangement links TRBV2 to TRBJ2-5, with D possibly matching TRBD1 (6 bases). Germline V CDR1 and CDR2: SNHLY, FYNNEI. The CDR3 has 15 residues. Trimming cost V 6 bases and J 5 bases, with 19 bases left between them. The CDR3 loop is CASRTGQTAAETQYF. DNA for the CDR3: TGTGCCAGCAGAACCGGACAGACTGCGGCCGAGACCCAGTACTTC.

This clone was found once. This chain connects TRBV4-1 to TRBJ2-1; 15 nucleotides align to TRBD2. The J segment lost 1 base and the V segment lost 1 base, leaving 5 bases of the junction unmatched. The CDR3 extends over 19 amino acids. Germline assignment: CDR1 MGHRA and CDR2 YSYEKL. Here the CDR3 reads CASSQGGLAGGRSYNEQFF. As DNA, the CDR3 is TGCGCCAGCAGCCAAGGGGGACTAGCGGGAGGTAGGTCCTACAATGAGCAGTTCTTC.

This rearrangement joins TRBV11-3 to TRBJ2-1; a possible D gene is TRBD1 (7 bases). Germline-derived CDR1 and CDR2 are SGHNT and YENEEA. Trimming took 1 base from V and 7 from J, leaving 14 bases between them. The CDR3 loop spans 15 amino acids. CDR3 loop: CASSLGQGGGNEQFF. DNA for the CDR3: TGTGCCAGCAGCTTAGGCCAGGGGGGTGGGAATGAGCAGTTCTTC.

A single count supports this clone. V and J are TRBV5-1 and TRBJ2-7, with 12 bases that match TRBD2. Trimming cost V 5 bases and J 2 bases; bases outside gene matches: 5. Germline-derived CDR1 and CDR2 are SGHRS and YFSETQ. The length of the CDR3 is 15 residues. The CDR3 coding sequence is TGCGCCAGCAGGACTACTAGCGGGGGGACCTACGAGCAGTACTTC. Protein product: CASRTTSGGTYEQYF.

The rearrangement uses TRBV28 and TRBJ2-1; TRBD2 aligns across 14 bases. CDR1 is MDHEN and CDR2 is SYDVKM in the germline V gene. The CDR3 totals 14 residues. J gave up 11 bases and V 4 bases, and 4 bases lay outside the gene matches. CDR3 sequence: CASSSGLAGEQQFF. In DNA, the CDR3 is TGTGCCAGCAGTTCGGGACTAGCGGGAGAACAGCAGTTCTTC.

The sample holds a few counts of this clone. Relative to the germline gene, one junction end is altered; a read error may explain this. The chain combines TRBV6-1 with TRBJ1-2, with D possibly TRBD1 on 6 matching bases. This CDR3 is 13 amino acids long. Germline CDR1 reads MNHNS; CDR2 reads SASEGT. CDR3 protein: CAISSDRNYGYTF. The CDR3 region has the DNA TGTGCCATCAGTTCGGACAGAAACTATGGCTACACCTTC.

This rearrangement joins TRBV11-1 to TRBJ2-1, with TRBD1 matching over 8 bases. V trimming: 3 bases; J trimming: 2 bases; junction bases outside the gene matches: 3. Germline assignment: CDR1 SGHAT and CDR2 FQDESV (reference sequence). This CDR3 is built from 15 residues. In nucleotides, the CDR3 is TGTGCCAGCAGCTTTGGCAGGGGGCCCTACAATGAGCAGTTCTTC. The encoded protein is CASSFGRGPYNEQFF.

This clone has a handful of counts. The chain links TRBV28 to TRBJ2-1; 11 bases agree with TRBD2. Trimming cost V 1 base and J 2 bases; bases outside gene matches: 7. The CDR3 extends over 18 amino acids. Germline V lookup: CDR1 MDHEN, CDR2 SYDVKM. The CDR3 nucleotides are TGTGCCAGCAGTTTATTCACTAGCGGGAGCAGAACCTACAATGAGCAGTTCTTC. Encoded protein: CASSLFTSGSRTYNEQFF.

Remarks on this clone: The likely explanation is a read error, given a far larger clone one base away. The chain links TRBV4-3 to TRBJ2-3, with D unclear. Germline V lookup: CDR1 LGHNA, CDR2 YSLEER. V lost 1 base, J lost 1 base, and 9 bases lay in between. This CDR3 contains 15 residues. In DNA, the CDR3 is TGCGCCAGCAGCCAAGGGGCCATTCGCACAGATACGCAGTATTTT. Amino acid sequence: CASSQGAIRTDTQYF.

This clone was recorded a few times. The chain combines TRBV4-2 with TRBJ2-1; 10 bases fit TRBD2. The CDR3 consists of 13 residues. Germline CDR1 LGHNA, CDR2 YNFKEQ. Germline trimming cut 10 bases from V and 6 bases from J; bases unmatched to any gene: 6. CDR3 nucleotide sequence: TGTGCCACCGAGCGGGAGGGCCTCAATGAGCAGTTCTTC. Residues: CATEREGLNEQFF.

This clone was seen only once. The DNA for the CDR3 is TGCGCCAGCAGTTTTAGCGGAACCTACGAGCAGTACTTC. Translated, it gives CASSFSGTYEQYF. The V gene is TRBV10-1, the J gene TRBJ2-7; D is possibly TRBD2 (6 bases). From germline, CDR1 is WNHNN and CDR2 SYGVQD (reference sequence). The V and J ends lost 5 bases and 2 bases respectively, with 10 bases between them. This CDR3 region has 13 residues.

Only one count was recorded for this clone. The chain combines TRBV12-5 with TRBJ2-1, with D possibly matching TRBD1 (5 bases). The germline CDR1 and CDR2 sequences are LGHNT and FRNRAP. Trimming removed 1 base at V and 7 bases at J, with 5 bases between. The CDR3 runs to 12 residues. The CDR3 DNA is TGTGCTAGTGGTTTGGACAGGAATGAGCAGTTCTTC. It encodes CASGLDRNEQFF. The whole variable domain, remainder taken from reference TRBV12-5 and TRBJ2-1, is DARVTQTPRHKVTEMGQEVTMRCQPILGHNTVFWYRQTMMQGLELLAYFRNRAPLDDSGMPKDRFSAEMPDATLATLKIQPSEPRDSAVYFCASGLDRNEQFFGPGTRLTVL.

J is TRBJ2-4 and V is TRBV18; no clear D gene. The CDR3 runs to 15 residues. CDR1 is KGHSH and CDR2 is LQKENI in the germline V gene. Trimming shortened V by 2 bases and J by 4 bases, and 12 bases separated the two germline ends. The CDR3 region is CASSPAFEEKNIQYF. Written as DNA, the CDR3 is TGTGCCAGCTCACCAGCCTTCGAGGAAAAAAACATTCAGTACTTC. The full variable domain, with the rest looked up from reference TRBV18 and TRBJ2-4, is NAGVMQNPRHLVRRRGQEARLRCSPMKGHSHVYWYRQLPEEGLKFMVYLQKENIIDESGMPKERFSAEFPKEGPSILRIQQVVRGDSAAYFCASSPAFEEKNIQYFGAGTRLSVL.

V gene TRBV14 combines with J gene TRBJ2-7, with no clear D. Germline V gene data show CDR1 as SGHDN and CDR2 as FVKESK. Deletions cut 1 base from V and 10 bases from J, with 8 bases between. This CDR3 region has 11 residues. CDR3: CASSQGGIQYF. In DNA form, the CDR3 reads TGTGCCAGCAGCCAAGGTGGCATACAGTACTTC.

The rearrangement links TRBV28 to TRBJ2-7, with TRBD2 identical over 10 bases. Germline loops: CDR1 MDHEN, CDR2 SYDVKM. This CDR3 has 16 residues. J lost 2 bases, V lost 4 bases, and 8 bases had no gene match. CDR3 sequence: CASSSPAGGPAYEQYF. In DNA form, the CDR3 reads TGTGCCAGCAGTTCCCCAGCGGGAGGGCCTGCCTACGAGCAGTACTTC.

V is TRBV6-1 and J is TRBJ2-2; TRBD1 aligns across 8 bases. Losses at the gene ends were 6 bases for V and 2 bases for J; bases not matched to a gene: 2. The CDR3 runs 14 residues. Germline CDR1 and CDR2: MNHNS and SASEGT. CDR3 DNA: TGTGCCAGCAGAGGGACAGGTAACACCGGGGAGCTGTTTTTT. It yields the protein CASRGTGNTGELFF.

This chain connects TRBV10-3 to TRBJ2-1; 12 positions match TRBD1. The CDR3 is made up of 18 amino acids. The ends lost 5 bases at V and 0 bases at J; junction bases unmatched: 8. Germline V CDR1 and CDR2: ENHRY, SYGVKD. The CDR3 loop is CAISPGQGASSSYNEQFF. In DNA, the CDR3 is TGTGCCATCAGTCCGGGACAGGGGGCTTCGAGCTCCTACAATGAGCAGTTCTTC.

V and J are TRBV30 and TRBJ2-2; D remains unclear. CDR1 is GTSNPN and CDR2 is SVGIG in the germline V gene (reference sequence). CDR3 length: 14 amino acids. Trimming shortened V by 5 bases and J by 0 bases, and 10 bases separated the two germline ends. The CDR3 reads CAWERRANTGELFF. CDR3 nucleotide sequence: TGTGCCTGGGAACGGCGCGCGAACACCGGGGAGCTGTTTTTT.

This clone was seen just once. The CDR3 region has the DNA TGTGCCAGCAGCTTGTACCAGGGAGGCGCGCAGTACTTC. This gives the protein CASSLYQGGAQYF. The J gene is TRBJ2-5, the V gene TRBV5-4, with a tentative D call TRBD2 (6 bases). V was pared by 1 base and J by 11 bases, with 15 bases between. CDR3 length: 13 amino acids. Germline-derived CDR1 and CDR2 are SGHNT and YYREEE (reference sequence).

This chain joins TRBV27 and TRBJ2-2, with D perhaps matching TRBD1 (5 bases). This CDR3 is built from 13 residues. Germline V lookup: CDR1 MNHEY, CDR2 SMNVEV (reference sequence). V gave up 2 bases and J gave up 7 bases, with 8 bases separating them. This CDR3 is CASSLGAIGELFF. The CDR3 DNA follows: TGTGCCAGCAGTTTAGGGGCAATCGGGGAGCTGTTTTTT.

This chain uses TRBV30 with TRBJ1-1; D not resolved. Germline V lookup: CDR1 GTSNPN, CDR2 SVGIG (reference sequence). This CDR3 region has 12 residues. Trimming shortened V by 0 bases and J by 5 bases, and 7 bases separated the two germline ends. The CDR3 region is CAWSVVRTEAFF. The DNA of the CDR3 is TGTGCCTGGAGTGTAGTGAGGACTGAAGCTTTCTTT.

This clone was observed a few times. The chain combines TRBV7-2 with TRBJ2-7; TRBD2 agrees at 11 bases. The CDR3 is made up of 15 amino acids. V gave up 1 base and J gave up 3 bases; unmatched junction bases: 2. The V gene's germline CDR1 is SGHTA and CDR2 FQGNSA. The CDR3 loop reads CASSLVAGGIYEQYF. In DNA, the CDR3 is TGTGCCAGCAGCTTAGTAGCGGGAGGGATCTACGAGCAGTACTTC. The complete variable domain, with remaining parts taken from reference TRBV7-2 and TRBJ2-7, reads GAGVSQSPSNKVTEKGKDVELRCDPISGHTALYWYRQSLGQGLEFLIYFQGNSAPDKSGLPSDRFSAERTGGSVSTLTIQRTQQEDSAVYLCASSLVAGGIYEQYFGPGTRLTVT.

This clone was recorded a few times. This chain uses TRBV9 with TRBJ1-1, with 8 nucleotides matching TRBD1. Germline CDR1 and CDR2: SGDLS and YYNGEE. The V and J ends lost 4 bases and 5 bases, in that order; junction bases with no gene match: 10. The length of the CDR3 is 15 residues. The CDR3 DNA is TGTGCCAGCAGCCCCCGGACAGGGTCGGGGACTGAAGCTTTCTTT. It codes for CASSPRTGSGTEAFF.

Notes on this clone: Within the sample, other DNA sequences also encode this same CDR3. The V gene is TRBV7-9, the J gene TRBJ1-4; 7 bases fit TRBD1. CDR1 SEHNR and CDR2 FQNEAQ come from the germline V gene (reference sequence). Losses at the gene ends were 1 base for V and 8 bases for J; bases not matched to a gene: 4. The CDR3 has 14 residues. The CDR3 is CASSLGQGGEKLFF. The CDR3, as DNA: TGTGCCAGCAGCTTAGGGCAGGGGGGCGAAAAACTGTTTTTT.